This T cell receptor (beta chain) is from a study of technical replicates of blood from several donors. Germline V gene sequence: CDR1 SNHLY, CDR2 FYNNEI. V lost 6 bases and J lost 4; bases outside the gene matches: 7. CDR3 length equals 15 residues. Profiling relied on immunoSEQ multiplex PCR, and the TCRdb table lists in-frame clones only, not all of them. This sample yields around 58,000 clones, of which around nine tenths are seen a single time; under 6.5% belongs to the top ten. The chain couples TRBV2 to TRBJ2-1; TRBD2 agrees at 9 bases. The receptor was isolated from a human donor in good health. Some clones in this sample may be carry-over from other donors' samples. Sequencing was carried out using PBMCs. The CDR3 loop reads CASRASGGQYNEQFF. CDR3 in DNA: TGTGCCAGCAGAGCCAGCGGGGGGCAGTACAATGAGCAGTTCTTC.